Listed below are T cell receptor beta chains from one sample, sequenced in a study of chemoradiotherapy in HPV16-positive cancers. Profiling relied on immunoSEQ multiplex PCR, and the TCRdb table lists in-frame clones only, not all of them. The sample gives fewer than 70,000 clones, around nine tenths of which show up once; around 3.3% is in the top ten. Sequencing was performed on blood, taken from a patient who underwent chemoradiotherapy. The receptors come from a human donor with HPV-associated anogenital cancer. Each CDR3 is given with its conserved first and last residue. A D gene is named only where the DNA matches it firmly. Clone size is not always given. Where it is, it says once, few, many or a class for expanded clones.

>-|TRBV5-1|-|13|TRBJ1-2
CASSFGGEGGYTF
TGCGCCAGCAGCTTTGGAGGGGAGGGTGGCTACACCTTC
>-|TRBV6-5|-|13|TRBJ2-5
CASRRTGPETQYF
TGTGCCAGCAGACGAACAGGTCCAGAGACCCAGTACTTC
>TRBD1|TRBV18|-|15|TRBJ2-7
CASSPPGTGGYEQYF
TGTGCCAGCTCACCACCGGGGACAGGAGGATACGAGCAGTACTTC
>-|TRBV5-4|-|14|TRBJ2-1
CASSLGAQVNEQFF
TGTGCCAGCAGCTTGGGGGCGCAGGTCAATGAGCAGTTCTTC
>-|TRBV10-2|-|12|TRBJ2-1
CASSGEDNEQFF
TGCGCCAGCAGTGGGGAGGACAATGAGCAGTTCTTC
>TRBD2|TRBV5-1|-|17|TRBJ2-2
CASSLDAAGVGTGELFF
TGCGCCAGCAGCTTGGATGCGGCGGGGGTGGGCACCGGGGAGCTGTTTTTT
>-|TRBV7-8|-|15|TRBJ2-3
CASSQQAGPADTQYF
TGTGCCAGCAGCCAACAGGCAGGGCCGGCAGATACGCAGTATTTT
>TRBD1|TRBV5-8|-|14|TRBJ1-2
CASTRGRDRPGYTF
TGTGCCAGCACCCGTGGCCGGGACAGACCTGGCTACACCTTC
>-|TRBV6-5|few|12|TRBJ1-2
CASSYSKGGYTF
TGTGCCAGCAGTTACTCGAAGGGCGGCTACACCTTC
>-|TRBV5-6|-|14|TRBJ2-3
CASSYERGTDTQYF
TGTGCCAGCAGCTACGAGCGGGGCACAGATACGCAGTATTTT
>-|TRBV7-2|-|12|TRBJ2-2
CASNLNTGELFF
TGTGCCAGCAACCTGAACACCGGGGAGCTGTTTTTT
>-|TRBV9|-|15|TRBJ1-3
CASSVERGNGNTIYF
TGTGCCAGCAGCGTAGAAAGGGGGAACGGAAACACCATATATTTT
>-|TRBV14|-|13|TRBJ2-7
CASSLLQGYEQYF
TGTGCCAGCAGCCTTCTCCAGGGCTACGAGCAGTACTTC
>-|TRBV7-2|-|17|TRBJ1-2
CASSLVGAEGVASGYTF
TGTGCCAGCAGCCTCGTGGGAGCGGAGGGGGTGGCTAGCGGCTACACCTTC
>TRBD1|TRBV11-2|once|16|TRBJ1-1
CASSLAAPSGGTEAFF
TGTGCCAGCAGCTTAGCCGCTCCCTCAGGGGGAACTGAAGCTTTCTTT
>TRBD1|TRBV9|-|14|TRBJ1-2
CASSVGTANYGYTF
TGTGCCAGCAGCGTCGGGACAGCTAACTATGGCTACACCTTC
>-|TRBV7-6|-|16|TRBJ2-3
CASSPAGGRSTDTQYF
TGTGCCAGCAGCCCCGCTGGGGGCCGGAGCACAGATACGCAGTATTTT
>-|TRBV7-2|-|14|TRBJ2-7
CASSLQQGSNEQYF
TGTGCCAGCAGCCTTCAACAGGGATCGAACGAGCAGTACTTC
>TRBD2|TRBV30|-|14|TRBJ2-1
CASRPRGVGDEQFF
TGTGCCTCCCGCCCCCGGGGGGTTGGGGATGAGCAGTTCTTC
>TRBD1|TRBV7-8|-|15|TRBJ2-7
CASSLLTGGMGEQYF
TGTGCCAGCAGCCTACTAACAGGGGGCATGGGCGAGCAGTACTTC
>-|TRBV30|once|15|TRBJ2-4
CAWSVRSQGRSIQYF
TGTGCCTGGAGTGTACGATCCCAGGGGAGGAGCATTCAGTACTTC
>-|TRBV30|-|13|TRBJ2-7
CAWTRDTNYEQYF
TGTGCCTGGACTAGGGACACGAACTACGAGCAGTACTTC
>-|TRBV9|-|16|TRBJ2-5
CASSAGTAGPQETQYF
TGTGCCAGCAGCGCAGGGACTGCGGGCCCCCAAGAGACCCAGTACTTC
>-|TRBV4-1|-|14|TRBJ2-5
CASSPRDNQETQYF
TGCGCCAGCAGCCCCCGGGACAACCAAGAGACCCAGTACTTC
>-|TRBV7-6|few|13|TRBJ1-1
CASSLGGPTEAFF
TGTGCCAGCAGCTTAGGGGGGCCAACTGAAGCTTTCTTT
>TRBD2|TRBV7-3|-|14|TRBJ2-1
CASSAGLGIYEQFF
TGTGCCAGCAGCGCGGGACTAGGAATCTATGAGCAGTTCTTC
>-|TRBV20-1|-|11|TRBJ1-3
CSASHGNTIYF
TGCAGTGCTAGCCACGGAAACACCATATATTTT
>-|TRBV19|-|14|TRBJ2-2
CASSISRDSGELFF
TGTGCCAGTAGTATATCCAGGGATTCCGGGGAGCTGTTTTTT
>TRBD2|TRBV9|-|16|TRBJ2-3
CASSPTEREGTDTQYF
TGTGCCAGCAGCCCCACAGAGCGGGAGGGCACAGATACGCAGTATTTT
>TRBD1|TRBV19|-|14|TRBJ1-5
CASNPGQGGQPQHF
TGTGCCAGTAACCCAGGACAGGGTGGTCAGCCCCAGCATTTT
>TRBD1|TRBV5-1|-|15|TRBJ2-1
CASSSGDSPYNEQFF
TGCGCCAGCAGCTCCGGGGACAGTCCCTACAATGAGCAGTTCTTC